This T cell receptor beta chain is from a study of CD8+ T cells in alopecia areata. CD4+ cells from about 5 patients were sorted into CD25+CD127- cells. Trimming removed 4 bases at V and 1 base at J, with 18 bases between. Germline V gives CDR1 SGHNT, CDR2 YYREEE (reference sequence). The CDR3 covers 17 residues. cDNA serving as the sequencing template came from extracted, reverse transcribed RNA. Generated by immunoSEQ multiplex PCR, the TCRdb table keeps only in-frame clones and is missing some. The data show about 37,000 clones, around half seen once. Sequencing used CD4+ Tregs sorted from blood. This rearrangement joins TRBV5-4 to TRBJ2-1; D not certain. This TCR was sampled from a human donor with alopecia areata. The DNA for the CDR3 is TGTGCCAGCAGCGGTGGTAATCTAGGCCAATCCTACAATGAGCAGTTCTTC. Its protein product is CASSGGNLGQSYNEQFF.